Listed here are 31 T cell receptor beta chains from one sample, sequenced in a study of cytomegalovirus exposure and HLA in healthy donors. Both 60 Vbeta primers and 13 Jbeta primers went into the PCR. Here immunoSEQ multiplex PCR was the method, and the copy in TCRdb shows in-frame clones only, minus some. Altogether 200,000 or so clones are present, under 90% being singletons, with the ten largest covering 0.098%. The sample comprised PBMCs. The receptors stem from a boy under 10 years old in good health and CMV-seronegative.

The rearrangement links TRBV9 to TRBJ2-2; 7 bases map to TRBD1. The CDR3 contains 19 residues. V trimming: 0 bases; J trimming: 0 bases; junction bases outside the gene matches: 11. Germline loops: CDR1 SGDLS, CDR2 YYNGEE. This CDR3 reads CASSVAASYGQANTGELFF. CDR3 coding DNA: TGTGCCAGCAGCGTAGCCGCTTCCTATGGACAGGCGAACACCGGGGAGCTGTTTTTT.

This clone is a singleton in its sample. The rearrangement uses TRBV2 and TRBJ2-3; D may be TRBD1 (5 bases). The V and J ends lost 3 bases and 4 bases respectively, with 8 bases between them. Per the germline V gene, CDR1 is SNHLY and CDR2 is FYNNEI. The CDR3 sequence is 13 residues long. The CDR3 sequence is CASSDRVPDTQYF. For the CDR3, the DNA is TGTGCCAGCAGTGACAGGGTGCCAGATACGCAGTATTTT. The full variable domain, in which reference TRBV2 and TRBJ2-3 provide the parts outside the CDR3, is EPEVTQTPSHQVTQMGQEVILRCVPISNHLYFYWYRQILGQKVEFLVSFYNNEISEKSEIFDDQFSVERPDGSNFTLKIRSTKLEDSAMYFCASSDRVPDTQYFGPGTRLTVL.

This chain links TRBV9 with TRBJ1-5; D perhaps matches TRBD1 (6 bases). The CDR3 is 14 amino acids. V dropped 4 bases and J dropped 5 bases, with 13 bases sitting between them. The germline V gene has CDR1 SGDLS and CDR2 YYNGEE. The CDR3 loop reads CASSPGTPDQPQHF. The CDR3 nucleotides read TGTGCCAGCAGCCCCGGGACACCCGATCAGCCCCAGCATTTT.

The chain combines TRBV9 with TRBJ1-3, with TRBD1 matching over 7 bases. Germline trimming cut 3 bases from V and 4 bases from J; bases unmatched to any gene: 1. There are 13 residues in the CDR3. Germline lookup yields CDR1 SGDLS and CDR2 YYNGEE. The CDR3 sequence: CASSAGQGNTIYF. In DNA, the CDR3 is TGTGCCAGCAGCGCGGGACAGGGAAACACCATATATTTT.

This chain joins TRBV6-5 and TRBJ1-1, with 7 bases that match TRBD1. Germline CDR1 is MNHEY and CDR2 is SVGAGI. CDR3 size: 12 residues. Trimming at V came to 5 bases and at J to 11 bases, leaving 8 bases not matched to a gene. The CDR3 DNA is TGTGCCAGCAGTCCTCAAGGCAGGGGGGCTTTCTTT. Translated, it gives CASSPQGRGAFF.

The rearrangement uses TRBV5-1 and TRBJ2-5; maybe TRBD1 (5 bases). Germline loops: CDR1 SGHRS, CDR2 YFSETQ. Trimming left V 0 bases short and J 2 bases short, with 17 bases between. The CDR3 extends over 17 amino acids. CDR3 loop: CASSLGGGAAVQETQYF. The CDR3 DNA follows: TGCGCCAGCAGCTTGGGAGGTGGGGCGGCCGTACAAGAGACCCAGTACTTC. Full variable domain (remainder filled in from reference TRBV5-1 and TRBJ2-5): KAGVTQTPRYLIKTRGQQVTLSCSPISGHRSVSWYQQTPGQGLQFLFEYFSETQRNKGNFPGRFSGRQFSNSRSEMNVSTLELGDSALYLCASSLGGGAAVQETQYFGPGTRLLVL.

The sample holds one count of this clone. The genes are TRBV6-6 and TRBJ1-1; TRBD1 might be the D (6 bases). The CDR3 runs 15 residues. V was shortened by 4 bases and J by 3 bases, with 15 bases between the two germline ends. Per the germline V gene, CDR1 is MNHNY and CDR2 is SVGAGI (reference sequence). CDR3 sequence: CASSSPGGGHTEAFF. Written as DNA, the CDR3 is TGTGCCAGCAGTTCCCCCGGGGGGGGGCACACTGAAGCTTTCTTT.

This sequence joins TRBV7-9 and TRBJ1-4; 9 bases line up with TRBD1. The CDR3 spans 17 residues. V gave up 4 bases and J gave up 3 bases; unmatched junction bases: 9. Germline CDR1 and CDR2: SEHNR and FQNEAQ (reference sequence). CDR3 amino acids: CASSSGNRGLANEKLFF. The CDR3 region has the DNA TGTGCCAGCAGCTCGGGGAACAGGGGGCTGGCTAATGAAAAACTGTTTTTT.

The J gene is TRBJ1-3, the V gene TRBV2; the D gene is possibly TRBD1 (5 bases). CDR3 length: 14 amino acids. Germline CDR1 is SNHLY and CDR2 is FYNNEI. Between the trimmed V and J ends, which lost 4 bases and 1 base, there was a span of 8 bases. The CDR3 spells CASSAGGSGNTIYF. The CDR3 bases are TGTGCCAGCAGTGCGGGGGGTTCTGGAAACACCATATATTTT. Full variable domain (outside the CDR3, taken from reference TRBV2 and TRBJ1-3): EPEVTQTPSHQVTQMGQEVILRCVPISNHLYFYWYRQILGQKVEFLVSFYNNEISEKSEIFDDQFSVERPDGSNFTLKIRSTKLEDSAMYFCASSAGGSGNTIYFGEGSWLTVV.

CDR3 bases: TGTGCCAGAAGCTTCCAACAGCCCCAGCATTTT. This sequence encodes CARSFQQPQHF. The chain links TRBV5-3 to TRBJ1-5; no definite D call. TRBV5-3 qualifies as an ORF whose function is uncertain. The CDR3 length is 11 residues. The V gene lost 2 bases and the J gene lost 7 bases, with 4 bases spanning the gap.

The CDR3 sequence: CASSRLRDRDNNEQFF. In DNA, the CDR3 is TGTGCCAGCAGCCGACTCCGGGACAGGGATAACAATGAGCAGTTCTTC. This rearrangement joins TRBV14 to TRBJ2-1; 9 bases line up with TRBD1. This CDR3 region has 16 residues. Unmatched junction bases numbered 9, after V lost 4 bases and J lost 5 bases. Germline loops: CDR1 SGHDN, CDR2 FVKESK.

This chain joins TRBV7-2 and TRBJ1-6; D ambiguous. The CDR3 covers 11 residues. Trimming pared 5 bases from V and 9 bases from J, leaving 5 bases between. Per the germline V gene, CDR1 is SGHTA and CDR2 is FQGNSA. This CDR3 is CASSRGSPLHF. The CDR3, as DNA: TGTGCCAGCAGCCGAGGTTCACCCCTCCACTTT.

This clone has just one count. V gene TRBV2 combines with J gene TRBJ1-2; D is ambiguous. The CDR3 spans 14 residues. Germline values: CDR1 SNHLY, CDR2 FYNNEI. The V gene lost 1 base and the J gene lost 7 bases, with 13 bases spanning the gap. CDR3 sequence reads: CASSEDGGGSGYTF. CDR3 DNA: TGTGCCAGCAGTGAAGACGGCGGCGGGTCTGGCTACACCTTC.

The genes are TRBV18 and TRBJ2-4, with D unresolved. Trimming left V 0 bases short and J 2 bases short, with 2 bases between. CDR1 and CDR2 (germline): KGHSH, LQKENI. This CDR3 has 13 residues. The CDR3 coding sequence is TGTGCCAGCTCACCACCCTCCAAAAACATTCAGTACTTC. As protein: CASSPPSKNIQYF. Supplemented by reference TRBV18 and TRBJ2-4, the full variable domain reads NAGVMQNPRHLVRRRGQEARLRCSPMKGHSHVYWYRQLPEEGLKFMVYLQKENIIDESGMPKERFSAEFPKEGPSILRIQQVVRGDSAAYFCASSPPSKNIQYFGAGTRLSVL.

The V call is TRBV7-6, the J call TRBJ1-2, with 8 bases fitting TRBD1. V was pared by 4 bases and J by 6 bases, with 4 bases of the junction left unmatched. Germline loops: CDR1 SGHVS, CDR2 FNYEAQ. The CDR3 length is 13 residues. The DNA of the CDR3 is TGTGCCAGCAGCTCGTACAGGGGGGATGGCTACACCTTC. This sequence encodes CASSSYRGDGYTF.

The CDR3, as DNA: TGCAGCGTTGGTAGGTCTTGGGGACATAGCACAGATACGCAGTATTTT. This translates into CSVGRSWGHSTDTQYF. The V gene is TRBV29-1, the J gene TRBJ2-3; D perhaps matches TRBD1 (6 bases). V lost 4 bases, J lost 0 bases, and 17 bases lay in between. This CDR3 spans 16 amino acids. Per germline, CDR1 SQVTM and CDR2 ANQGSEA.

The J gene is TRBJ2-7, the V gene TRBV9; no firm D call. Germline V gives CDR1 SGDLS, CDR2 YYNGEE. Trimming shortened V by 0 bases and J by 2 bases, and 9 bases separated the two germline ends. The CDR3 is 14 amino acids. This CDR3 reads CASSVDHRTYEQYF. The CDR3 DNA reads as TGTGCCAGCAGCGTAGACCACAGAACCTACGAGCAGTACTTC.

V usage is TRBV19 and J usage is TRBJ1-5; TRBD1 matches at 9 bases. This CDR3 contains 15 residues. Per the germline V gene, CDR1 is LNHDA and CDR2 is SQIVND (reference sequence). The V and J ends lost 6 bases and 5 bases, in that order; junction bases with no gene match: 8. In DNA form, the CDR3 reads TGTGCCAGTAGGCCCGGGACAGGGTTATATCAGCCCCAGCATTTT. Translation: CASRPGTGLYQPQHF.

The V and J genes are TRBV7-3 and TRBJ1-4; D is perhaps TRBD1 (6 bases). The V gene's germline CDR1 is SGHTA and CDR2 FQGTGA. Trimming left V 5 bases short and J 0 bases short, with 10 bases between. This CDR3 contains 15 residues. Written as DNA, the CDR3 is TGTGCCAGCAGCCCCGGACAGACAACTAATGAAAAACTGTTTTTT. It is translated as CASSPGQTTNEKLFF.

The chain joins TRBV5-3 to TRBJ1-1; 7 positions agree with TRBD1. TRBV5-3 is sorted into the ORF group, with uncertain function. The CDR3 covers 14 residues. Losses at the gene ends were 4 bases for V and 5 bases for J; bases not matched to a gene: 8. Here the CDR3 reads CARSRTGARTEAFF. CDR3 nucleotide sequence: TGTGCCAGAAGCAGGACAGGCGCGAGGACTGAAGCTTTCTTT.

This chain connects TRBV7-6 to TRBJ1-6; tentatively, D is TRBD1 (6 bases). CDR3 length: 15 residues. Trimming shortened V by 4 bases and J by 8 bases, and 15 bases separated the two germline ends. From germline, CDR1 is SGHVS and CDR2 FNYEAQ. The CDR3 protein is CASSYSHRAHSPLHF. Here the CDR3 DNA reads TGTGCCAGCAGCTATTCGCACAGGGCCCATTCACCCCTCCACTTT.

The V gene is TRBV4-2, the J gene TRBJ2-3; the D gene is possibly TRBD2 (6 bases). Germline loops: CDR1 LGHNA, CDR2 YNFKEQ. Trimming stripped 4 bases from V and 0 bases from J, with 8 bases between. This CDR3 contains 14 residues. This chain's CDR3 is CASSPRGSTDTQYF. In DNA, the CDR3 is TGTGCCAGCAGCCCACGGGGGAGCACAGATACGCAGTATTTT.

The CDR3 loop reads CASSEWAGTAYNEQFF. The CDR3 nucleotides are TGTGCCAGCAGTGAGTGGGCGGGGACCGCCTACAATGAGCAGTTCTTC. The gene calls are TRBV2 and TRBJ2-1, with a weak D call TRBD2 (6 bases). Per germline, CDR1 SNHLY and CDR2 FYNNEI. There are 16 residues in the CDR3. V dropped 3 bases and J dropped 2 bases, with 14 bases sitting between them. The variable domain in full, with the rest retrieved from reference TRBV2 and TRBJ2-1, is EPEVTQTPSHQVTQMGQEVILRCVPISNHLYFYWYRQILGQKVEFLVSFYNNEISEKSEIFDDQFSVERPDGSNFTLKIRSTKLEDSAMYFCASSEWAGTAYNEQFFGPGTRLTVL.

Only a few counts were recorded for this clone. This rearrangement joins TRBV30 to TRBJ1-5, with D maybe TRBD1 (5 bases). Per germline, CDR1 GTSNPN and CDR2 SVGIG (reference sequence). There are 16 residues in the CDR3. The V gene lost 0 bases and the J gene lost 2 bases, with 14 bases spanning the gap. CDR3 sequence reads: CAWSVAGVPGNQPQHF. The CDR3 nucleotides read TGTGCCTGGAGTGTAGCGGGGGTCCCGGGCAATCAGCCCCAGCATTTT.

The chain combines TRBV6-5 with TRBJ1-5; 10 bases line up with TRBD1. J lost 6 bases, V lost 5 bases, and 4 bases had no gene match. The CDR3 spans 14 residues. Germline V CDR1 and CDR2: MNHEY, SVGAGI. The CDR3 DNA follows: TGTGCCAGCAGTGTACGGGACAGGGGTCAGCCCCAGCATTTT. Translated: CASSVRDRGQPQHF.

Details on this clone: The junction differs from germline at one of its ends, possibly a read error. The gene calls are TRBV11-2 and TRBJ2-7, with TRBD2 matching over 12 bases. The length of the CDR3 is 15 residues. Per the germline V gene, CDR1 is SGHAT and CDR2 is FQNNGV. The CDR3 DNA sequence: TGTGCCAGCAGTTTAGGACTAGCGGGGTCCTACGAGCAGTACTTC. Residues: CASSLGLAGSYEQYF.

This clone came up a few times. The J gene is TRBJ1-1, the V gene TRBV11-2; D possibly corresponds to TRBD1 (5 bases). V was trimmed by 1 base and J by 3 bases, leaving 12 bases between them. This CDR3 has 15 amino acids. Germline V CDR1 and CDR2: SGHAT, FQNNGV. CDR3 protein: CASSLGRGGDTEAFF. The CDR3 DNA follows: TGTGCCAGCAGCTTAGGGCGGGGGGGAGACACTGAAGCTTTCTTT.

The V call is TRBV12-5, the J call TRBJ2-3, with TRBD2 matching over 8 bases. The CDR3 covers 15 residues. CDR1 LGHNT and CDR2 FRNRAP come from the germline V gene. CDR3 sequence: CAGLSRRGVTDTQYF. The CDR3 bases are TGTGCCGGGCTCTCTCGGCGGGGGGTCACAGATACGCAGTATTTT.

This clone was recorded a few times. The CDR3 protein is CASSPLNGADTQYF. CDR3 DNA: TGCGCCAGCAGCCCTCTCAACGGAGCGGATACGCAGTATTTT. This rearrangement joins TRBV5-1 to TRBJ2-3, with D hard to call. Germline loops: CDR1 SGHRS, CDR2 YFSETQ. V lost 4 bases to trimming and J lost 6 bases, with 15 bases between them. The CDR3 is made up of 14 amino acids.

The chain combines TRBV11-1 with TRBJ1-2, with TRBD1 as a possible D gene (5 bases). V lost 2 bases and J lost 4, with 14 bases in between. This CDR3 has 15 amino acids. Germline CDR1 SGHAT, CDR2 FQDESV (reference sequence). The CDR3 is CASSLRAGRSYGYTF. For the CDR3, the DNA is TGTGCCAGCAGCTTACGAGCAGGGAGGTCCTATGGCTACACCTTC.

This sequence joins TRBV5-1 and TRBJ1-2, with D tentatively TRBD1 (6 bases). With 2 bases removed from V and 3 bases from J, the gap between germline ends came to 11 bases. The CDR3 is 14 amino acids. Germline lookup yields CDR1 SGHRS and CDR2 YFSETQ. In nucleotides, the CDR3 is TGCGCCAGCAGCTTCGACAGGAAGGACTATGGCTACACCTTC. Amino acids: CASSFDRKDYGYTF.